These 28 T cell receptor beta chains were all obtained from the same sample, sequenced in a study of blood T cells in healthy people across ages. It was with a sample-barcoded 5' primer and a J-beta primer mix that a second PCR of roughly 7 to 12 cycles was run. TCRdb re-analysed the 5' RACE reads in MiXCR, keeping a single row per CDR3 protein. The data hold roughly 1,800,000 distinct CDR3 sequences, with about 49% observed a single time. Sequenced sample: blood. Receptors originate from a woman in her thirties or forties in good health.

The genes are TRBV20-1 and TRBJ2-3; a weak D match, TRBD2 (7 bases). This CDR3 has 15 residues. CDR1 DFQATT and CDR2 SNEGSKA come from the germline V gene (reference sequence). V lost 6 bases and J 0 bases, leaving 16 bases between the germline ends. CDR3: CSAANGGHSTDTQYF. DNA of the CDR3: TGCAGTGCCGCAAACGGGGGGCACAGCACAGATACGCAGTATTTT.

The V and J genes are TRBV5-1 and TRBJ2-2, with 7 bases aligning to TRBD2. This CDR3 comprises 13 residues. CDR1 and CDR2 from the germline V gene are SGHRS and YFSETQ. V shed 9 bases and J 5 bases; nucleotides not matched to a gene: 7. The CDR3 spells CATRAGLTGELFF. For the CDR3, the DNA is TGCGCCACCAGAGCGGGGTTGACCGGGGAGCTGTTTTTT. Looking up the rest from reference TRBV5-1 and TRBJ2-2 gives the full variable domain: KAGVTQTPRYLIKTRGQQVTLSCSPISGHRSVSWYQQTPGQGLQFLFEYFSETQRNKGNFPGRFSGRQFSNSRSEMNVSTLELGDSALYLCATRAGLTGELFFGEGSRLTVL.

The V gene is TRBV20-1, the J gene TRBJ2-5; D might be TRBD2 (6 bases). Germline CDR1 reads DFQATT; CDR2 reads SNEGSKA (reference sequence). With 2 bases removed from V and 5 bases from J, the gap between germline ends came to 15 bases. This CDR3 has 14 amino acids. CDR3 nucleotides: TGCAGTGCTAGACTTAGGAGGGCGGGGGAGACCCAGTACTTC. The encoded protein is CSARLRRAGETQYF.

V usage is TRBV5-1 and J usage is TRBJ2-3, with D perhaps matching TRBD1 (6 bases). From germline, CDR1 is SGHRS and CDR2 YFSETQ. This CDR3 has 13 amino acids. The V end was cut by 7 bases, the J end by 0 bases, with 9 bases between. The CDR3 coding sequence is TGCGCCAGCGGGACACCAAGCACAGATACGCAGTATTTT. Residues: CASGTPSTDTQYF.

This rearrangement joins TRBV20-1 to TRBJ2-3; 8 bases fit TRBD1. Looked up from germline, CDR1 is DFQATT and CDR2 is SNEGSKA (reference sequence). V shed 3 bases, J shed 6 bases, and the junction held 8 bases outside the gene matches. The CDR3 spans 14 residues. The CDR3 nucleotides read TGCAGTGCTAGTAGGGACAGGCGGAGCGATACGCAGTATTTT. Translating it yields CSASRDRRSDTQYF.

This clonotype was seen ten or more times. An end of the junction does not agree with germline; a read error may underlie this. The chain links TRBV5-1 to TRBJ2-3, with no clear D. From germline, CDR1 is SGHRS and CDR2 YFSETQ. This CDR3 has 14 amino acids. The CDR3 loop reads CASSLRSSTDTQYF. The CDR3 nucleotides are TGTGCCAGCAGCTTACGGTCTAGCACAGATACGCAGTATTTT.

V and J are TRBV7-9 and TRBJ1-1; 7 nucleotides match TRBD1. The J segment lost 7 bases and the V segment lost 5 bases, leaving 16 bases of the junction unmatched. This CDR3 has 16 amino acids. Looked up from germline, CDR1 is SEHNR and CDR2 is FQNEAQ (reference sequence). The CDR3: CASSPRQGLTGREAFF. The CDR3 bases are TGTGCCAGCAGCCCCCGACAGGGATTGACCGGGCGTGAAGCTTTCTTT.

This sequence joins TRBV3-1 and TRBJ2-6; possible D gene TRBD1, 5 bases. The CDR3 has 16 residues. Trimming shortened V by 0 bases and J by 3 bases, and 9 bases separated the two germline ends. Germline V gene sequence: CDR1 LGHDT, CDR2 YNNKEL (reference sequence). The CDR3 loop is CASSQEMGLGANVLTF. DNA for the CDR3: TGTGCCAGCAGCCAAGAAATGGGGCTTGGGGCCAACGTCCTGACTTTC.

This clonotype has a handful of counts. The chain employs TRBV7-2 and TRBJ2-1; 7 bases align to TRBD1. This CDR3 has 14 residues. Germline V gene sequence: CDR1 SGHTA, CDR2 FQGNSA. With 5 bases clipped from V and 6 bases from J, the junction kept 7 bases outside the gene matches. Here the CDR3 DNA reads TGTGCCAGCAGCCGACAGGGACATCTCAATGAGCAGTTCTTC. Its translation is CASSRQGHLNEQFF.

On this clonotype itself: It is likely a read error, because the conserved phenylalanine at the end of the CDR3 is missing. This sequence joins TRBV10-3 and TRBJ2-1; 9 bases match TRBD2. The CDR3 runs to 13 residues. V gave up 9 bases and J gave up 8 bases; unmatched junction bases: 8. Germline V lookup: CDR1 ENHRY, CDR2 SYGVKD. The CDR3 reads CAISGLAGHEQFS. CDR3 DNA sequence: TGTGCCATATCCGGGCTAGCGGGGCATGAGCAGTTCTCC.

This rearrangement joins TRBV6-6 to TRBJ1-2, with D perhaps matching TRBD1 (5 bases). The V gene's germline CDR1 is MNHNY and CDR2 SVGAGI (reference sequence). V was pared by 5 bases and J by 5 bases, with 15 bases between. The CDR3 is made up of 14 amino acids. Written as DNA, the CDR3 is TGTGCCAGCAGTAGTCCCGCAGGGAGGTATGGCTACACCTTC. Translation gives CASSSPAGRYGYTF.

This chain uses TRBV7-9 with TRBJ2-5; 8 positions agree with TRBD2. V trimming: 5 bases; J trimming: 2 bases; junction bases outside the gene matches: 10. The CDR3 spans 16 residues. Germline-derived CDR1 and CDR2 are SEHNR and FQNEAQ (reference sequence). The CDR3 region is CASSLLTTSGQETQYF. CDR3 coding DNA: TGTGCCAGCAGCCTTCTCACTACTAGCGGACAAGAGACCCAGTACTTC.

This clonotype was detected only once. This chain links TRBV2 with TRBJ2-7; D unresolved. Per germline, CDR1 SNHLY and CDR2 FYNNEI. V dropped 2 bases and J dropped 6 bases, with 17 bases sitting between them. This CDR3 has 15 amino acids. CDR3 protein: CASSEWASLHGEQYF. The CDR3 DNA sequence: TGTGCCAGCAGTGAATGGGCATCTCTACATGGCGAGCAGTACTTC.

This chain joins TRBV7-9 and TRBJ2-3; D remains unclear. The CDR3 runs to 8 residues. Per the germline V gene, CDR1 is SEHNR and CDR2 is FQNEAQ (reference sequence). V dropped 11 bases and J dropped 5 bases, with 2 bases sitting between them. DNA for the CDR3: TGTGCCGGAGATACGCAGTATTTT. Encoded protein: CAGDTQYF. The whole variable domain, remainder taken from reference TRBV7-9 and TRBJ2-3, is DTGVSQNPRHKITKRGQNVTFRCDPISEHNRLYWYRQTLGQGPEFLTYFQNEAQLEKSRLLSDRFSAERPKGSFSTLEIQRTEQGDSAMYLCAGDTQYFGPGTRLTVL.

The chain combines TRBV27 with TRBJ1-2, with TRBD1 matching over 7 bases. There are 16 residues in the CDR3. V lost 0 bases to trimming and J lost 10 bases; unmatched junction nucleotides: 14. Per the germline V gene, CDR1 is MNHEY and CDR2 is SMNVEV (reference sequence). The DNA for the CDR3 is TGTGCCAGCAGTTTATCTACGGACAGGCGGGACGGGGACTACACCTTC. Translated, it gives CASSLSTDRRDGDYTF.

The chain carries TRBV2 and TRBJ2-3; the D is unclear. Between the trimmed V and J ends, which lost 3 bases and 5 bases, there was a span of 9 bases. This CDR3 has 13 residues. Per germline, CDR1 SNHLY and CDR2 FYNNEI. The DNA of the CDR3 is TGTGCCAGCAGTGATTGGCCGGGAGATACGCAGTATTTT. This encodes CASSDWPGDTQYF.

The chain joins TRBV3-1 to TRBJ2-7; no definite D call. This CDR3 is 15 amino acids long. Germline assignment: CDR1 LGHDT and CDR2 YNNKEL (reference sequence). The V end was cut by 1 base, the J end by 2 bases, with 12 bases between. CDR3 nucleotide sequence: TGTGCCAGCAGCCAAGGGGCCGGGTTTGCCTACGAGCAGTACTTC. Its translation: CASSQGAGFAYEQYF.

This rearrangement joins TRBV24-1 to TRBJ1-1, with D perhaps TRBD1 (6 bases). The CDR3 has 11 amino acids. V shed 5 bases and J shed 10 bases, with 10 bases lying between them. CDR1 and CDR2 from the germline V gene are KGHDR and SFDVKD. The CDR3 nucleotides are TGTGCCACCAGTGTTGGGGGGCGAGCTTTCTTT. Protein: CATSVGGRAFF.

Regarding this clonotype: A much larger clone lies a single base off, so this may be a read error. The chain has TRBV7-2 and TRBJ1-5; unclear D gene. The CDR3 is 15 amino acids. Germline V lookup: CDR1 SGHTA, CDR2 FQGNSA. This chain's CDR3 is CAGSLGSGSNQPQHF. The CDR3 DNA reads TGTGCCGGCAGCTTAGGTAGTGGCAGCAATCAGCCCCAGCATTTT.

The chain links TRBV4-1 to TRBJ1-1; D is unresolved. The CDR3 extends over 16 amino acids. The V and J ends lost 0 bases and 6 bases respectively, with 17 bases between them. The germline V gene has CDR1 MGHRA and CDR2 YSYEKL. CDR3 protein: CASSQDRRMRRAEAFF. The CDR3 nucleotides read TGCGCCAGCAGCCAAGACAGGCGGATGAGGCGGGCTGAAGCTTTCTTT.

The rearrangement links TRBV9 to TRBJ2-4, with unresolved D. The J call is in doubt because the DNA end fits TRBJ2-7 better. This CDR3 has 18 residues. Germline CDR1 reads SGDLS; CDR2 reads YYNGEE. CDR3 nucleotide sequence: TGTGCCAGCATCGGAACCCCAACAGTGGGCAGTAGGTCCTACGAGCAGTACTTC. This gives the protein CASIGTPTVGSRSYEQYF.

The chain combines TRBV10-3 with TRBJ1-4; a weak D match, TRBD1 (5 bases). The ends were cut back, 6 bases at V and 8 bases at J, with 16 bases in the middle. The CDR3 totals 14 residues. CDR1 is ENHRY and CDR2 is SYGVKD in the germline V gene. The CDR3 nucleotides read TGTGCCATCAGCGCAGGGTCGGGGGGAGAAAAACTGTTTTTT. This translates into CAISAGSGGEKLFF.

This clonotype was seen a few times. The rearrangement joins TRBV5-1 to TRBJ1-6; a possible D gene is TRBD1 (5 bases). V was trimmed by 4 bases and J by 6 bases, leaving 11 bases between them. CDR3 length equals 14 residues. CDR1 and CDR2 (germline): SGHRS, YFSETQ. CDR3 sequence (DNA): TGCGCCAGCAGCCTACAGGTCCCTAATTCACCCCTCCACTTT. Translating it yields CASSLQVPNSPLHF.

The chain recombines TRBV2 with TRBJ1-6; D not certain. The CDR3 loop spans 16 amino acids. V was clipped by 0 bases and J by 8 bases, with 14 bases between them. Germline CDR1 and CDR2: SNHLY and FYNNEI. The CDR3 DNA reads as TGTGCCAGCAGTGAAGCGGTAGAGGGAGGAGATTCACCCCTCCACTTT. Translation: CASSEAVEGGDSPLHF.

This clonotype was seen only a few times. The chain carries TRBV9 and TRBJ2-5; D is ambiguous. The length of the CDR3 is 13 residues. Germline V lookup: CDR1 SGDLS, CDR2 YYNGEE. The V and J ends lost 3 bases and 4 bases respectively, with 10 bases between them. CDR3 nucleotide sequence: TGTGCCAGCAGCGATGGCAGACTAGAGACCCAGTACTTC. The encoded protein is CASSDGRLETQYF.

The chain couples TRBV27 to TRBJ1-2; 7 bases match TRBD1. Germline-derived CDR1 and CDR2 are MNHEY and SMNVEV (reference sequence). This CDR3 is built from 16 residues. V lost 0 bases, J lost 0 bases, and 4 bases stayed unmatched. CDR3 in amino acids: CASSLSRDRPNYGYTF. Written as DNA, the CDR3 is TGTGCCAGCAGTTTATCTCGGGACAGACCTAACTATGGCTACACCTTC.

This rearrangement joins TRBV20-1 to TRBJ2-1; 12 bases match TRBD2. The germline gives CDR1 DFQATT, CDR2 SNEGSKA (reference sequence). This CDR3 is 16 amino acids long. With 0 bases clipped from V and 9 bases from J, the junction kept 9 bases outside the gene matches. CDR3 DNA: TGCAGTGCTAGAGATCTGAAACTAGCGGGGGGTGGTGAGCAGTTCTTC. Protein sequence: CSARDLKLAGGGEQFF.

This clonotype was counted a few times. V and J are TRBV20-1 and TRBJ2-3; 11 bases align to TRBD2. The CDR3 is made up of 13 amino acids. Germline CDR1 reads DFQATT; CDR2 reads SNEGSKA (reference sequence). After removal of 4 bases from V and 8 bases from J, the junction contained 5 bases not matched to a gene. The CDR3 DNA reads as TGCAGTGCTATCGGGACTAGCGGTCGTACGCAGTATTTT. Its translation is CSAIGTSGRTQYF.